The 2 T cell receptor beta chains in this list originate from one sample, sequenced in a study of blood T cell repertoires in COVID-19. This table comes from immunoSEQ multiplex PCR, and its TCRdb copy is limited to in-frame clones, with some not included. The table lists more than 65,000 clones, 82% of them singletons. Sequencing was carried out using peripheral blood. These receptors were collected from a woman at least 80 years old with acute or convalescent COVID-19.

This rearrangement joins TRBV24-1 to TRBJ1-2; D is perhaps TRBD1 (6 bases). There are 12 residues in the CDR3. Deletions cut 5 bases from V and 12 bases from J, with 15 bases between. In germline, CDR1 is KGHDR, CDR2 SFDVKD. The CDR3, as DNA: TGTGCCACCAGTGTTCCGGGGGGGACACACACCTTC. Its protein product is CATSVPGGTHTF.

The chain recombines TRBV9 with TRBJ1-6, with a possible D match to TRBD1 (6 bases). V shed 2 bases and J shed 8 bases, with 11 bases lying between them. The CDR3 is 14 residues long. Germline V lookup: CDR1 SGDLS, CDR2 YYNGEE. The CDR3 bases are TGTGCCAGCAGCGTGGGGGCTTGGGATTCACCCCTCCACTTT. This translates into CASSVGAWDSPLHF.